The 20 T cell receptor beta chains below all came from one sample that was sequenced in a study of T cell responses to AZD1222 COVID-19 vaccine. Assay used: immunoSEQ multiplex PCR; TCRdb lists only in-frame clones, some missing. The sample lists 50,000 to 65,000 clones; about 81% were seen once. The sequencing used peripheral blood, collected 28 days after the second AZD1222 dose. Receptors were obtained from an adult who received the AZD1222 COVID-19 vaccine.

V and J are TRBV30 and TRBJ1-5, with D possibly matching TRBD1 (5 bases). The V gene lost 0 bases and the J gene lost 0 bases, with 15 bases spanning the gap. The length of the CDR3 is 17 residues. The germline gives CDR1 GTSNPN, CDR2 SVGIG (reference sequence). CDR3 in amino acids: CAWSVQRQSNSNQPQHF. The CDR3 DNA reads as TGTGCCTGGAGTGTACAGAGACAGAGTAATAGCAATCAGCCCCAGCATTTT.

A few counts support this clone. The rearrangement uses TRBV6-5 and TRBJ2-2, with TRBD1 as a possible D gene (5 bases). This CDR3 has 16 residues. V lost 2 bases, J lost 3 bases, and 13 bases lay in between. Germline CDR1 MNHEY, CDR2 SVGAGI. The CDR3 loop is CASSYAGLGDTGELFF. In DNA form, the CDR3 reads TGTGCCAGCAGTTACGCTGGGTTAGGGGACACCGGGGAGCTGTTTTTT.

The genes are TRBV5-1 and TRBJ1-2; 7 nucleotides line up with TRBD1. The ends lost 4 bases at V and 4 bases at J; junction bases unmatched: 7. The CDR3 contains 14 residues. Looked up from germline, CDR1 is SGHRS and CDR2 is YFSETQ. The chain's CDR3 is CASSPQGQTYGYTF. The CDR3 nucleotides are TGCGCCAGCAGCCCTCAGGGACAGACCTATGGCTACACCTTC.

This chain links TRBV18 with TRBJ2-7; D gene ambiguous. The CDR3 length is 12 residues. Per the germline V gene, CDR1 is KGHSH and CDR2 is LQKENI. V lost 6 bases, J lost 1 base, and 7 bases lay in between. The CDR3 DNA reads TGTGCCAGCTCTCCCCTGTCCTACGAGCAGTACTTC. This codes for CASSPLSYEQYF.

The chain is built from TRBV7-9 and TRBJ2-3; the D call may be TRBD1 or TRBD2 (5 bases each). The CDR3 is made up of 13 amino acids. The ends were cut back, 9 bases at V and 11 bases at J, with 21 bases in the middle. Looked up from germline, CDR1 is SEHNR and CDR2 is FQNEAQ (reference sequence). CDR3 amino acids: CASSGPTTSGQYF. Here the CDR3 DNA reads TGTGCCAGTTCGGGACCAACGACATCAGGGCAGTATTTT.

This clone has only a few counts. V gene TRBV27 combines with J gene TRBJ2-1; D might be TRBD2 (6 bases). The ends were cut back, 3 bases at V and 9 bases at J, with 18 bases in the middle. The CDR3 covers 15 residues. CDR1 is MNHEY, CDR2 SMNVEV, per germline (reference sequence). The CDR3 DNA sequence: TGTGCCAGCAGTTTGGGGTTCGGGGGTGGGGTTGAGCAGTTCTTC. It yields the protein CASSLGFGGGVEQFF.

The rearrangement links TRBV24-1 to TRBJ2-7, with TRBD2 matching over 12 bases. CDR1 and CDR2 from the germline V gene are KGHDR and SFDVKD. With V trimmed by 6 bases and J by 3 bases, 8 bases remained unmatched. CDR3 length: 16 amino acids. Written as DNA, the CDR3 is TGTGCCACCAGTAGTAGAACGACTAGCGGGAGCTACGAGCAGTACTTC. The encoded protein is CATSSRTTSGSYEQYF.

The chain couples TRBV4-3 to TRBJ1-4; perhaps TRBD1 as D (5 bases). The germline V gene encodes CDR1 LGHNA and CDR2 YSLEER. V was cut by 0 bases and J by 0 bases, with 11 bases left in between. This CDR3 contains 17 residues. CDR3 in DNA: TGCGCCAGCAGCCAAGAGACCGGGGGGGCAACTAATGAAAAACTGTTTTTT. It codes for CASSQETGGATNEKLFF.

The chain carries TRBV25-1 and TRBJ2-7; TRBD2 matches 15 bases. This CDR3 region has 16 residues. Looked up from germline, CDR1 is MGHDK and CDR2 is SYGVNS. J was trimmed by 7 bases and V by 3 bases; bases with no gene match: 7. In DNA form, the CDR3 reads TGTGCCAGCAGTGAGCCCGGACTAGCGGGAGGGAGAGAGCAGTACTTC. Protein product: CASSEPGLAGGREQYF.

This clone was observed a handful of times. V gene TRBV12-3 or TRBV12-4 combines with J gene TRBJ1-5; D not certain. The germline V and J ends were trimmed by 7 bases and 4 bases, with 11 bases remaining between them. This CDR3 spans 13 amino acids. The CDR3 region is CASTWAGNQPQHF. The CDR3 DNA reads TGTGCCAGCACCTGGGCGGGTAATCAGCCCCAGCATTTT.

This clone was observed a single time. The chain has TRBV10-3 and TRBJ2-5; tentatively, D is TRBD1 (6 bases). CDR1 ENHRY and CDR2 SYGVKD come from the germline V gene. There are 15 residues in the CDR3. V lost 5 bases and J 4 bases, leaving 17 bases between the germline ends. In DNA, the CDR3 is TGTGCCATCAGTCAAATACAGGGAGTCTCAGAGACCCAGTACTTC. Its protein is CAISQIQGVSETQYF.

The rearrangement uses TRBV19 and TRBJ2-7, with TRBD1 as a possible D gene (6 bases). Germline V gene sequence: CDR1 LNHDA, CDR2 SQIVND (reference sequence). V lost 6 bases and J lost 4, with 13 bases in between. The CDR3 extends over 13 amino acids. The CDR3 reads CASRGTNFYEQYF. The CDR3 coding sequence is TGTGCCAGTAGGGGGACAAACTTTTACGAGCAGTACTTC.

This clone turned up a few times. This chain links TRBV29-1 with TRBJ2-7; D could derive from TRBD1 or TRBD2 (6 bases each). CDR1 and CDR2 from the germline V gene are SQVTM and ANQGSEA. The length of the CDR3 is 12 residues. V was pared by 7 bases and J by 3 bases, with 13 bases between. CDR3 in DNA: TGCAGCGCTTGCGGGACAAGCTACGAGCAGTACTTC. It encodes CSACGTSYEQYF.

The V call is TRBV15, the J call TRBJ2-6; D uncertain. The CDR3 loop spans 15 amino acids. V shed 2 bases and J shed 2 bases, with 7 bases lying between them. The germline V gene encodes CDR1 LNHNV and CDR2 YYDKDF (reference sequence). The CDR3 DNA follows: TGTGCCACCAGCAGATCCGTTGCTGGGGCCAACGTCCTGACTTTC. Translating it yields CATSRSVAGANVLTF.

The chain combines TRBV6-2 or TRBV6-3 with TRBJ2-3, with D tentatively TRBD2 (6 bases). Per the germline V gene, CDR1 is MNHEY and CDR2 is SVGEGT. V was clipped by 5 bases and J by 0 bases, with 9 bases between them. The CDR3 runs to 14 residues. The CDR3 region has the DNA TGTGCCAGCAGTACCAGCGGGAGCACAGATACGCAGTATTTT. Amino acids: CASSTSGSTDTQYF.

This chain uses TRBV7-3 with TRBJ2-1; TRBD2 matches at 12 bases. Per the germline V gene, CDR1 is SGHTA and CDR2 is FQGTGA. J gave up 7 bases and V 2 bases, and 3 bases lay outside the gene matches. This CDR3 has 15 residues. This CDR3 is CASSLATSGGNEQFF. The CDR3 coding sequence is TGTGCCAGCAGCTTAGCGACTAGCGGGGGAAATGAGCAGTTCTTC.

The chain employs TRBV10-3 and TRBJ1-6; a weak D match, TRBD1 (6 bases). Between the trimmed V and J ends, which lost 3 bases and 5 bases, there was a span of 11 bases. This CDR3 contains 15 residues. Germline V gene data show CDR1 as ENHRY and CDR2 as SYGVKD. Here the CDR3 DNA reads TGTGCCATCAGTGACGGGGGGCGGAATAATTCACCCCTCCACTTT. Encoded protein: CAISDGGRNNSPLHF.

The rearrangement links TRBV6-5 to TRBJ2-7; no clear D gene. The V gene's germline CDR1 is MNHEY and CDR2 SVGAGI. CDR3 length equals 15 residues. Trimming left V 3 bases short and J 0 bases short, with 12 bases between. This chain's CDR3 is CASSYDLTGSYEQYF. For the CDR3, the DNA is TGTGCCAGCAGTTATGATTTGACGGGCTCCTACGAGCAGTACTTC.

In its sample, this clone was seen a few times. This chain connects TRBV27 to TRBJ1-4, with TRBD1 as a possible D gene (5 bases). V lost 3 bases, J lost 8 bases, and 10 bases lay in between. The CDR3 has 13 residues. Per germline, CDR1 MNHEY and CDR2 SMNVEV (reference sequence). The CDR3 protein is CASSFGRGEKLFF. The DNA of the CDR3 is TGTGCCAGCAGTTTCGGACGGGGGGAAAAACTGTTTTTT. Variable domain in full (rest from reference TRBV27 and TRBJ1-4): EAQVTQNPRYLITVTGKKLTVTCSQNMNHEYMSWYRQDPGLGLRQIYYSMNVEVTDKGDVPEGYKVSRKEKRNFPLILESPSPNQTSLYFCASSFGRGEKLFFGSGTQLSVL.

This chain joins TRBV18 and TRBJ2-1; TRBD2 matches at 7 bases. Germline CDR1 reads KGHSH; CDR2 reads LQKENI. The V gene end was trimmed by 6 bases and the J gene end by 0 bases; junction bases not matched to a gene: 8. The CDR3 loop spans 16 amino acids. CDR3 nucleotides: TGTGCCAGCTCCGAGTCCGGCGGGAGCTCCTACAATGAGCAGTTCTTC. This codes for CASSESGGSSYNEQFF.